This entry is about one TCR beta chain. The sample originates from a study of blood T cell repertoires in COVID-19. On the study more broadly: In each case, the material was cDNA or gDNA derived from T cells, B-cell-depleted T cells, or PBMCs.

Trimming took off 0 bases at V and 3 bases at J, with 18 bases between the two ends. CDR1 and CDR2 from the germline V gene are SGDLS and YYNGEE. The CDR3 extends over 17 amino acids. Authors' processing steps: Estimation of nucleated cell counts relied on the amplification of reference gene primers. Assay used: immunoSEQ multiplex PCR; TCRdb lists only in-frame clones, some missing. That table is the source of V, J and clone size, and D and trimming were worked out from the DNA. The top ten clones hold about 6.8% of a sample with over 300,000 clones, 90% of them seen once. V is TRBV9 and J is TRBJ2-5, with D perhaps matching TRBD1 (6 bases). Sequencing used peripheral blood. The sequence was obtained from a man aged 18-30 years with active or convalescent COVID-19. CDR3 protein: CASSVGPLGGLEETQYF. In nucleotides, the CDR3 is TGTGCCAGCAGCGTAGGCCCTCTAGGGGGTTTGGAAGAGACCCAGTACTTC. Using reference TRBV9 and TRBJ2-5 for the parts outside the CDR3, the full variable domain is DSGVTQTPKHLITATGQRVTLRCSPRSGDLSVYWYQQSLDQGLQFLIQYYNGEERAKGNILERFSAQQFPDLHSELNLSSLELGDSALYFCASSVGPLGGLEETQYFGPGTRLLVL.